Included here is one T cell receptor (beta chain) sequence, with context. Its antigen remains unknown. This entry belongs to a study of post-analysis software for immune sequencing data. Study-wide context: Included courses were relapsing-remitting and secondary progressive multiple sclerosis; progressive-relapsing multiple sclerosis was also included. Study-level points and caveats: The study found TRBV5-6, TRBV5-1 and TRBV20-1 among about 5 TRBV segments more frequent in patients than controls. Controls significantly exceeded multiple sclerosis patients in normalized Chao1 diversity. Under F measure analysis, samples from one preparation batch co-clustered strongly.

Built from TCR beta cDNA, the libraries had unique molecular identifiers in them. Once about 0.9 to 11 million T cells were used, 400,000 to 550,000 cDNA molecules resulted. MiXCR, applied by TCRdb to the PCR reads, yields one record per CDR3 protein. Of about 380,000 distinct CDR3 sequences listed, roughly 38% were seen once; the top ten hold roughly an eighth. This CDR3 has 18 residues. Trimming took 3 bases from V and 0 from J; bases not matched to a gene: 13. CDR1 is SQVTM and CDR2 is ANQGSEA in the germline V gene. The source of this sequence is a girl aged 5-17 years with multiple sclerosis. Material: blood. The rearrangement uses TRBV29-1 and TRBJ2-3, with 9 bases fitting TRBD2. The CDR3 spells CSVDGLAGMGTSTDTQYF. The CDR3 DNA follows: TGCAGCGTTGATGGCCTAGCGGGGATGGGCACTAGCACAGATACGCAGTATTTT.